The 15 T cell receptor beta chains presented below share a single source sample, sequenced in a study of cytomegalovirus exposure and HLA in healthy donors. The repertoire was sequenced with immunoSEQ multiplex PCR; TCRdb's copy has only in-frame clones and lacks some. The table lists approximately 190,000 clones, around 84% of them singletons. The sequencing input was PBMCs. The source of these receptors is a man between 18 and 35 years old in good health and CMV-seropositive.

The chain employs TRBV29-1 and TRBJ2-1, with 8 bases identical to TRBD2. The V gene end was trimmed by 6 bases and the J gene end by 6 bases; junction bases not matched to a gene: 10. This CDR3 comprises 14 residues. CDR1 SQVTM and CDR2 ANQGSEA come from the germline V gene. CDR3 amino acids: CSVVRGLGGNEQFF. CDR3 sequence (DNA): TGCAGCGTGGTACGGGGACTAGGGGGCAATGAGCAGTTCTTC.

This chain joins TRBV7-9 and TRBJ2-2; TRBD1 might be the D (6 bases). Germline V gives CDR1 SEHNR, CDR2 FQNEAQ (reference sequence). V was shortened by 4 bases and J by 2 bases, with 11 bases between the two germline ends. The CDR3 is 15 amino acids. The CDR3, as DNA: TGTGCCAGCAGCTCGGACAGAACAAACACCGGGGAGCTGTTTTTT. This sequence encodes CASSSDRTNTGELFF. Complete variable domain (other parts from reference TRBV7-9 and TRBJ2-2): DTGVSQNPRHKITKRGQNVTFRCDPISEHNRLYWYRQTLGQGPEFLTYFQNEAQLEKSRLLSDRFSAERPKGSFSTLEIQRTEQGDSAMYLCASSSDRTNTGELFFGEGSRLTVL.

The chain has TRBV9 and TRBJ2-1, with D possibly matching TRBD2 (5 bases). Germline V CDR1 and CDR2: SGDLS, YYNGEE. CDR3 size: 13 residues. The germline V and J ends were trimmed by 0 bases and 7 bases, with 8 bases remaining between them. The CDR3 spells CASSVAGLNEQFF. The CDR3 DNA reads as TGTGCCAGCAGCGTAGCCGGACTGAATGAGCAGTTCTTC. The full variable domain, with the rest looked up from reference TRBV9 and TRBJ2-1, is DSGVTQTPKHLITATGQRVTLRCSPRSGDLSVYWYQQSLDQGLQFLIQYYNGEERAKGNILERFSAQQFPDLHSELNLSSLELGDSALYFCASSVAGLNEQFFGPGTRLTVL.

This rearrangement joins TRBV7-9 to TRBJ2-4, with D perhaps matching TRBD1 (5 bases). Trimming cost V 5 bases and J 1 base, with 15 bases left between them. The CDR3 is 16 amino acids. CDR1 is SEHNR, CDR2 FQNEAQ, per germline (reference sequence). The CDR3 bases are TGTGCCAGCAGCACTTGGACACGACAGGCCAAAAACATTCAGTACTTC. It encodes CASSTWTRQAKNIQYF.

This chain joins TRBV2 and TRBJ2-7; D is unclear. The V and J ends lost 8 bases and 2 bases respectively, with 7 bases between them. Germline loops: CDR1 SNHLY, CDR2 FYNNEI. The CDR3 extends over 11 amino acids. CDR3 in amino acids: CASLGTYEQYF. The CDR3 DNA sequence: TGTGCCAGCCTAGGAACCTACGAGCAGTACTTC.

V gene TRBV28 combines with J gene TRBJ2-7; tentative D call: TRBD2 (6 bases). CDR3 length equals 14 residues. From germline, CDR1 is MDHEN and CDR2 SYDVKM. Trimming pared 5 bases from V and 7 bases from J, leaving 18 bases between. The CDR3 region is CASSPLDGEVEQYF. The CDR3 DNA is TGTGCCAGCAGTCCCTTGGACGGGGAGGTGGAGCAGTACTTC.

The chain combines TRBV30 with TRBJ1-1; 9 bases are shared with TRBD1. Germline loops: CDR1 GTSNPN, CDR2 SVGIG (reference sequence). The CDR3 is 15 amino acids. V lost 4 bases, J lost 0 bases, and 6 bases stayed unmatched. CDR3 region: CAWTVTGGMNTEAFF. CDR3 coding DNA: TGTGCCTGGACAGTTACAGGGGGCATGAACACTGAAGCTTTCTTT.

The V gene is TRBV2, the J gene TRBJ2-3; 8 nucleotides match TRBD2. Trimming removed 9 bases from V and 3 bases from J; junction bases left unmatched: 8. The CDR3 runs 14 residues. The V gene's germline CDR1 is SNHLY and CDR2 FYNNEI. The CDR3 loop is CASRAGGGTDTQYF. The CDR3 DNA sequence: TGTGCCAGTCGGGCGGGAGGTGGGACAGATACGCAGTATTTT.

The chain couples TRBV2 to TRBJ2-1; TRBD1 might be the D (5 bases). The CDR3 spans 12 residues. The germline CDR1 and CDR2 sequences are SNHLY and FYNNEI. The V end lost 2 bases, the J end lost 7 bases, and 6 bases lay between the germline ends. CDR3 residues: CASSERGNEQFF. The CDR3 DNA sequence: TGTGCCAGCAGTGAAAGGGGAAATGAGCAGTTCTTC.

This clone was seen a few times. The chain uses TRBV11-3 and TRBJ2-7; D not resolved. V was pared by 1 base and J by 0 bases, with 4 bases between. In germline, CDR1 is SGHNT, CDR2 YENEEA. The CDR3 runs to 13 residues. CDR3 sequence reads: CASSLGASYEQYF. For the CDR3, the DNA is TGTGCCAGCAGCTTAGGGGCCTCCTACGAGCAGTACTTC.

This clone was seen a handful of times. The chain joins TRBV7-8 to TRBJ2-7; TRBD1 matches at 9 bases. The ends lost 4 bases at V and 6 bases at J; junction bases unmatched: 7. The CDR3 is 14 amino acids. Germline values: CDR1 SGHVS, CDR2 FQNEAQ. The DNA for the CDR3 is TGTGCCAGCAGCTCCGCCGGGACAGGGAGCGAGCAGTACTTC. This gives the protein CASSSAGTGSEQYF.

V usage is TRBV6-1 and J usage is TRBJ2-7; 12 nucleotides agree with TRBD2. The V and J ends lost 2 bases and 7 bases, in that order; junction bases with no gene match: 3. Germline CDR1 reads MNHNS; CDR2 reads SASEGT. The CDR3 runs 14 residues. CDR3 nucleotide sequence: TGTGCCAGCAGTGAACTTGGACTAGCGGGAGAGCAGTACTTC. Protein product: CASSELGLAGEQYF.

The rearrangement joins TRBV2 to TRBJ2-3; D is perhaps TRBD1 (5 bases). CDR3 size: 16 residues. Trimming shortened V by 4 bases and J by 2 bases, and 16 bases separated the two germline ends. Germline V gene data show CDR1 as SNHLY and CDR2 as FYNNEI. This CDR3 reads CASSVTQDPFTDTQYF. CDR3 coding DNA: TGTGCCAGCAGTGTGACACAGGACCCTTTCACAGATACGCAGTATTTT.

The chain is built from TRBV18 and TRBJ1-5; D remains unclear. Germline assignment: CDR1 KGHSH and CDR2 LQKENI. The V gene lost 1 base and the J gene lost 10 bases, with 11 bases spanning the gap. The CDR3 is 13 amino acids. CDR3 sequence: CASSPRGLGPQHF. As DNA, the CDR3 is TGTGCCAGCTCACCACGCGGGTTGGGACCCCAGCATTTT.

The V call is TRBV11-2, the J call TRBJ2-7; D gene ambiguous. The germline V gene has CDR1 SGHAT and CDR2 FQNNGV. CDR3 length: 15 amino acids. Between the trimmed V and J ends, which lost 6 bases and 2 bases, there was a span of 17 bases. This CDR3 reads CASSKAAQLAYEQYF. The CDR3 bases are TGTGCCAGCAGTAAAGCCGCACAGCTCGCCTACGAGCAGTACTTC.